This TCR beta chain was captured in a study of blood T cell repertoires in COVID-19. V was pared by 5 bases and J by 1 base, with 3 bases between. This CDR3 has 12 residues. Germline V gene data show CDR1 as SNHLY and CDR2 as FYNNEI. Original processing notes: Researchers report that nucleated cell counts were estimated from reference gene primer amplification. Produced via immunoSEQ multiplex PCR; TCRdb's table is partial and in-frame only. V and J calls and clone size come straight from that table; D and trimming were deduced from the DNA. The sample lists approximately 220,000 clones, around 87% seen once, with roughly 6.2% in the top ten.

The clonotype was recovered from a man aged 55 to 69 who had recovered from COVID-19. The chain combines TRBV2 with TRBJ1-5; D not certain. Sequencing was performed on peripheral blood. The CDR3 here is CASSQSNQPQHF. CDR3 nucleotide sequence: TGTGCCAGCAGTCAGAGCAATCAGCCCCAGCATTTT.